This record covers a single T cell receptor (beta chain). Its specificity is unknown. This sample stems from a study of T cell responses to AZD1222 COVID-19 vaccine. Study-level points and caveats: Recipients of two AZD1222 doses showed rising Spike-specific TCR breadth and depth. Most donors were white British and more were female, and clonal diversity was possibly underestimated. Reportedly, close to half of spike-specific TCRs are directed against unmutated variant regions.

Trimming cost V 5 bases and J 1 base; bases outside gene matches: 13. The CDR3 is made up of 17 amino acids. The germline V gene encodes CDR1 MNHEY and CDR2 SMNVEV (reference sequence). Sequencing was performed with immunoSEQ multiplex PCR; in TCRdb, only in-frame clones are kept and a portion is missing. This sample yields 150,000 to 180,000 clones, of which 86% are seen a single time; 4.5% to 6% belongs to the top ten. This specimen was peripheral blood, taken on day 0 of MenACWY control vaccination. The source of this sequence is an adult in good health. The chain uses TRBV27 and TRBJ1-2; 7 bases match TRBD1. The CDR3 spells CASSRRGGTAFNYGYTF. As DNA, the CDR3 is TGTGCCAGCAGTAGGAGGGGGGGGACAGCGTTTAACTATGGCTACACCTTC.